Given below is one T cell receptor (beta chain) in context. This entry comes from a study of blood T cells in healthy people across ages. Primed by a sample-barcoded 5' primer and a J-beta primer mix, a second PCR proceeded for roughly 6 to 12 cycles. TCRdb re-analysed the 5' RACE reads in MiXCR, keeping a single row per CDR3 protein. The sample carries more than 1,000,000 distinct CDR3 sequences, under 30% recorded once. V was pared by 2 bases and J by 1 base, with 5 bases between. CDR3 length equals 13 residues. These data were also filed under a second study, of T cells of mothers and their children.

Sample: blood. The source is a girl aged 2 to 9 in good health. This chain uses TRBV12-3 or TRBV12-4 with TRBJ1-1; D ambiguous. The CDR3 loop reads CASSLMENTEAFF. In nucleotides, the CDR3 is TGTGCCAGCAGTTTAATGGAGAACACTGAAGCTTTCTTT.